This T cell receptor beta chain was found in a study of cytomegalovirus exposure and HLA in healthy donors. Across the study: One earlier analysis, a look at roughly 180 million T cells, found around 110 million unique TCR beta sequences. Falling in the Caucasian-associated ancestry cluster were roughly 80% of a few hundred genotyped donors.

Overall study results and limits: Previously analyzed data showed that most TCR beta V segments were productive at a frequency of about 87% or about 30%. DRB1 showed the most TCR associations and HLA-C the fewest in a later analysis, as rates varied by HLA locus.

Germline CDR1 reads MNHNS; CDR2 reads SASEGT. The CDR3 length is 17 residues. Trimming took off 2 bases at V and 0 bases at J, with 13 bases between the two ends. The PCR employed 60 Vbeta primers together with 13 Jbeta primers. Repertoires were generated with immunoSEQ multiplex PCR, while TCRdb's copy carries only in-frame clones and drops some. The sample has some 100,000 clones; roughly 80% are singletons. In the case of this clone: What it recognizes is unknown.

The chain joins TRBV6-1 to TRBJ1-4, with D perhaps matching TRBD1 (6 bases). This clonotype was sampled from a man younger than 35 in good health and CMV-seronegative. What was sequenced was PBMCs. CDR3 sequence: CASSEYGTRATNEKLFF. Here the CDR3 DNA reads TGTGCCAGCAGTGAATACGGGACACGAGCAACTAATGAAAAACTGTTTTTT.